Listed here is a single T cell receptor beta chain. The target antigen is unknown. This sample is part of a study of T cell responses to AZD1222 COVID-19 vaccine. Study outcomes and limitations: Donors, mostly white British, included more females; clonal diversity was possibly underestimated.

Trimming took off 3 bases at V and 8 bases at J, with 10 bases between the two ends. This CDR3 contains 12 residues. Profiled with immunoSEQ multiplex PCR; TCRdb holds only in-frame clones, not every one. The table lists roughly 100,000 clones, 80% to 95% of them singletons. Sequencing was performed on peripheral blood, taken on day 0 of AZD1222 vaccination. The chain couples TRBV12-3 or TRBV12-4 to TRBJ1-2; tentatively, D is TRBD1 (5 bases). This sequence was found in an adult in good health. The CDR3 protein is CASSLGGGGYTF. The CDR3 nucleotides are TGTGCCAGCAGTTTGGGGGGTGGAGGCTACACCTTC.